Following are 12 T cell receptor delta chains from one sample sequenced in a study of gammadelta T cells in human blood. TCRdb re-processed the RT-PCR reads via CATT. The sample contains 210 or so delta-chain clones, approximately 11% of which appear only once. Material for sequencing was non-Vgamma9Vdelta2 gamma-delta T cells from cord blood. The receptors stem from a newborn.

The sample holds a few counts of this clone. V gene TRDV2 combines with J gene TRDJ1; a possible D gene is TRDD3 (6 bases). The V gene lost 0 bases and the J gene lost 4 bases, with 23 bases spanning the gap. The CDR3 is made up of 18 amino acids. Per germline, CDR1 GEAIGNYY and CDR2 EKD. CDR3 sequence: CACDTVGRLRLGGDKLIF. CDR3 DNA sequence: TGTGCCTGTGACACCGTAGGTAGATTGAGACTGGGAGGCGATAAACTCATCTTT.

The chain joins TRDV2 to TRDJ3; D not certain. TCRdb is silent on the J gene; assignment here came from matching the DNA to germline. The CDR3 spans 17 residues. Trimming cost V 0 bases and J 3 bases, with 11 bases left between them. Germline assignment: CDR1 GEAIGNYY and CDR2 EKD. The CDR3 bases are TGTGCCTGTGACACCGAAACGAGGCACTGGGACACCCGACAGATGTTTTTC. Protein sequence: CACDTETRHWDTRQMFF.

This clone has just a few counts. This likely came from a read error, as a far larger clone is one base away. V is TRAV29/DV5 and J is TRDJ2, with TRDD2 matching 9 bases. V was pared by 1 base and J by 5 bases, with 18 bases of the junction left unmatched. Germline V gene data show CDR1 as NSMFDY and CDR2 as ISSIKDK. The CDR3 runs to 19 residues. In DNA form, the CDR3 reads TGTGCAGCAAGCCCTACCCCTTCCTACGTACTGGGTCGTACAGCACAACTCTTCTTT. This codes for CAASPTPSYVLGRTAQLFF. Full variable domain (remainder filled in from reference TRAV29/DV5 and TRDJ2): DQQVKQNSPSLSVQEGRISILNCDYTNSMFDYFLWYKKYPAEGPTFLISISSIKDKNEDGRFTVFLNKSAKHLSLHIVPSQPGDSAVYFCAASPTPSYVLGRTAQLFFGKGTQLIVEP.

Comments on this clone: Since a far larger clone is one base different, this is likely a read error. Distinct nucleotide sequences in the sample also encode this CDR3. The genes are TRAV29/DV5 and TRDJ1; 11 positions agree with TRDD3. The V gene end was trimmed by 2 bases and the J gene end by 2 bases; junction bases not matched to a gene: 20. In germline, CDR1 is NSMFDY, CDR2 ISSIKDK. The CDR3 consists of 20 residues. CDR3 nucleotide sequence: TGTGCAGCAAGAGGGAAGAAGGGCGGAATGGGGGATACGGGGACCGATAAACTCATCTTT. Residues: CAARGKKGGMGDTGTDKLIF.

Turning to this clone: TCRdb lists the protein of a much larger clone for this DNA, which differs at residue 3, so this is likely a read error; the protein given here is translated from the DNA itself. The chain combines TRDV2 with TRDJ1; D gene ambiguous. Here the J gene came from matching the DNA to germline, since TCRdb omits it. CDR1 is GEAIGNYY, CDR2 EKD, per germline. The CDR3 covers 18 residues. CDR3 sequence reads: CAGDTREPLAEYTDKLIF. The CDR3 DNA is TGTGCCGGTGACACGAGGGAACCTCTTGCGGAATACACCGATAAACTCATCTTT.

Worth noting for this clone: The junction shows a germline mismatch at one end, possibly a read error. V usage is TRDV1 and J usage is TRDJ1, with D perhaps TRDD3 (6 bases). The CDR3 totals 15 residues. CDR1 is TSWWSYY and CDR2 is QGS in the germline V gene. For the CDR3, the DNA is TGTGCTCTTGGCGACCTCCGCGAGGATACCGATAATCTCATCTTT. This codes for CALGDLREDTDNLIF.

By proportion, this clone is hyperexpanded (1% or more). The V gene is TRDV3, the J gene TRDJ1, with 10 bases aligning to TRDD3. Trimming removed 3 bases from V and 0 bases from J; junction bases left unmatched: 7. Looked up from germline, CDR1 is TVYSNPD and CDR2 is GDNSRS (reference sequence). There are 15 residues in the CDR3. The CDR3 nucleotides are TGTGCCTTCCAATCGACTGGGGGATACACCGATAAACTCATCTTT. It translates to CAFQSTGGYTDKLIF. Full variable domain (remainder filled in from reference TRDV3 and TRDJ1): CDKVTQSSPDQTVASGSEVVLLCTYDTVYSNPDLFWYRIRPDYSFQFVFYGDNSRSEGADFTQGRFSVKHILTQKAFHLVISPVRTEDSATYYCAFQSTGGYTDKLIFGKGTRVTVEP.

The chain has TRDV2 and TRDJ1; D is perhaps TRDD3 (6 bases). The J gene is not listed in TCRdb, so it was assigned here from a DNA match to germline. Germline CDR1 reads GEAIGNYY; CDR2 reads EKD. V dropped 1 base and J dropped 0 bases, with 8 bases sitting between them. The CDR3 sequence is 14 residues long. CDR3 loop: CACDTRGYTDKLIF. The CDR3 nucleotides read TGTGCCTGTGACACTCGGGGATACACCGATAAACTCATCTTT.

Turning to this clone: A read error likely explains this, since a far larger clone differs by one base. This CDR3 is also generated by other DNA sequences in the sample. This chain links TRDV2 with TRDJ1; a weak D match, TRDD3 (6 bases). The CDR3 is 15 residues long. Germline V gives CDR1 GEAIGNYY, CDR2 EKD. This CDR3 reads CACDRSLGVQDKLIF. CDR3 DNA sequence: TGTGCATGTGACAGATCGTTGGGGGTCCAAGATAAACTCATCTTT.

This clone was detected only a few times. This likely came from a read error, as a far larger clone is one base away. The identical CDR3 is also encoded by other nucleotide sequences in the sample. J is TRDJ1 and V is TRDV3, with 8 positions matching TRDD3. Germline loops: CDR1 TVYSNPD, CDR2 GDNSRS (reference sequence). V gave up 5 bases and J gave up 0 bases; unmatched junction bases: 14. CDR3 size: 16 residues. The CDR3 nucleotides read TGTGCCCCACGTCCCTGGGGGAATACGTACACCGATAAACTCATCTTT. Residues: CAPRPWGNTYTDKLIF. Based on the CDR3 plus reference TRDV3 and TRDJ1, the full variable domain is CDKVTQSSPDQTVASGSEVVLLCTYDTVYSNPDLFWYRIRPDYSFQFVFYGDNSRSEGADFTQGRFSVKHILTQKAFHLVISPVRTEDSATYYCAPRPWGNTYTDKLIFGKGTRVTVEP.

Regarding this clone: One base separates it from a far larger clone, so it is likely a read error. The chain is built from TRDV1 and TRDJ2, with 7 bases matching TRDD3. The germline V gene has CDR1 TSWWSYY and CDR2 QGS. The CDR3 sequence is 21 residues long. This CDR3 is CALGEVSWTGGSGGLTAELFF. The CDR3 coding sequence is TGTGCTCTTGGGGAAGTCTCCTGGACGGGGGGATCTGGGGGTTTGACAGCAGAACTCTTCTTT.

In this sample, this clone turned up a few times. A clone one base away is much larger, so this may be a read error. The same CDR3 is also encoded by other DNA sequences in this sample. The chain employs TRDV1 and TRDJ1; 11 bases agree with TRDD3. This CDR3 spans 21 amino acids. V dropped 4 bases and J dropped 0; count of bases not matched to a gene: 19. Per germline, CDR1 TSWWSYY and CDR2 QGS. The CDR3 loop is CALGVPGRTGGYGKYTDKLIF. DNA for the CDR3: TGTGCTCTTGGGGTCCCTGGCCGTACTGGGGGATATGGCAAGTACACCGATAAACTCATCTTT.